This TCR beta chain was recorded in a study of naive and memory T cell subsets. Ligated cDNA underwent four rounds of PCR with nested alpha and beta constant region primers and SP2. MiXCR, applied by TCRdb to the UMI-ligation and nested PCR reads, yields one record per CDR3 protein. The table lists more than 25,000 distinct CDR3 sequences, around 5.2% of them singletons. TCR cDNA received a 3' ligated oligonucleotide that carried a UMI. This clonotype has ten or more counts. This clonotype was sampled from an adult in good health. Sequences were obtained from blood.

CDR3 bases: TGTGCCAGCAGCCAAGGACAGGGACGTTGGCAGCCCCAGCATTTT. Translated, it gives CASSQGQGRWQPQHF. V and J are TRBV7-2 and TRBJ1-5, with 8 bases that match TRBD1. V shed 5 bases and J 7 bases; nucleotides not matched to a gene: 10. The CDR3 covers 15 residues. CDR1 and CDR2 (germline): SGHTA, FQGNSA.